Sequencing of this TCR beta chain was carried out in a study of blood T cell repertoires in COVID-19. Study at large: COVID-19 samples from acute and convalescent phases originated in the United States, Italy and Spain. Sample material is recorded as cDNA or gDNA derived from T cells, B-cell-depleted T cells, or PBMCs.

V was cut by 3 bases and J by 7 bases, with 22 bases left in between. The CDR3 runs to 17 residues. Per the germline V gene, CDR1 is MGHRA and CDR2 is YSYEKL. Authors' methods: By means of reference gene primer amplification, nucleated cell counts were estimated. Measured with immunoSEQ multiplex PCR; TCRdb has only the in-frame clones, and not every one. V and J calls and clone size follow that table, whereas D and trimming were derived from the DNA. The table includes about 260,000 clones, 75% to 90% detected once. The chain couples TRBV4-1 to TRBJ1-5, with D tentatively TRBD1 (5 bases). This receptor was obtained from a man in his fifties or sixties who had recovered from COVID-19. The sequenced material came from peripheral blood. Here the CDR3 reads CASSQMINTGGVQPQHF. The CDR3 coding sequence is TGCGCCAGCAGCCAGATGATTAACACGGGGGGAGTACAGCCCCAGCATTTT.